The sequence of this TCR beta chain was determined in a study of T-cell memory formation after mild COVID-19. Germline V CDR1 and CDR2: SGHTA, FQGNSA. Losses at the gene ends were 4 bases for V and 5 bases for J; bases not matched to a gene: 11. This CDR3 contains 16 residues. One entry per CDR3 protein, called by TCRdb with MiXCR from the 5' RACE reads. The sample holds under 600,000 distinct CDR3 sequences; about 20% are singletons and the top ten take under 8.5%. This clonotype was sampled from an adult woman who had mild COVID-19 (a few samples of this study predate the infection). Cell type and time point are not known. The chain has TRBV7-2 and TRBJ2-5; TRBD2 aligns across 9 bases. The sample was PBMCs or a T cell subset sorted from them (not recorded which). The CDR3 here is CASSSFLSGSPETQYF. CDR3 nucleotides: TGTGCCAGCAGCTCCTTCCTTAGCGGGAGCCCGGAGACCCAGTACTTC. Combining the CDR3 with reference TRBV7-2 and TRBJ2-5 gives the whole variable domain GAGVSQSPSNKVTEKGKDVELRCDPISGHTALYWYRQSLGQGLEFLIYFQGNSAPDKSGLPSDRFSAERTGGSVSTLTIQRTQQEDSAVYLCASSSFLSGSPETQYFGPGTRLLVL.